These 2 T cell receptor beta chains originate from one sample sequenced in a study of T cells in Graves' hyperthyroidism and ophthalmopathy. It was RNA transcripts that yielded the amplified TCR beta CDR3 regions. The HTBI set primed first-round TCR CDR3 RT-PCR. TCRdb fed the multiplex PCR reads into MiXCR, producing one record per CDR3 protein. The data contain around 250,000 distinct CDR3 sequences, 13% to 15% of them singletons. Sequencing used blood. The receptors come from a woman between 40 and 55 years old with Graves' hyperthyroidism that later progressed to Graves' ophthalmopathy.

This clonotype was seen repeatedly, ten times or more. The rearrangement links TRBV28 to TRBJ2-1, with TRBD2 matching over 11 bases. V was pared by 5 bases and J by 7 bases, with 13 bases of the junction left unmatched. The length of the CDR3 is 17 residues. CDR1 and CDR2 from the germline V gene are MDHEN and SYDVKM. The CDR3 loop is CASSLRLLAGAWNEQFF. The CDR3 DNA sequence: TGTGCCAGCAGTCTACGACTACTAGCGGGGGCCTGGAATGAGCAGTTCTTC.

This sequence joins TRBV6-2 or TRBV6-3 and TRBJ2-2, with TRBD2 as a possible D gene (7 bases). CDR1 and CDR2 from the germline V gene are MNHEY and SVGEGT. This CDR3 has 16 residues. V lost 0 bases and J lost 5, with 13 bases in between. CDR3 sequence (DNA): TGTGCCAGCAGTTACTCTCGGGGGGCGAGAACCGGGGAGCTGTTTTTT. It translates to CASSYSRGARTGELFF.